Listed below are T cell receptor beta chains from one sample, sequenced in a study of blood T cell repertoires in COVID-19. Using immunoSEQ multiplex PCR, the repertoire was profiled, and TCRdb retains in-frame clones only, with some absent. The sample lists a few hundred thousand clones; about 83% were seen once. The source material was peripheral blood. All receptors derive from a man at least 80 years old with acute or convalescent COVID-19. Each CDR3 is given without its conserved first and last residue. The D gene is left open where the match is weak.

D gene: -; V gene: TRBV11-2; CDR3 protein: ASSLGRQSSYEQY
D gene: -; V gene: TRBV15; CDR3 protein: ATSTGQPNTGELF
D gene: -; V gene: TRBV29-1; CDR3 protein: SVEGADGANVLT
D gene: TRBD1; V gene: TRBV4-2; CDR3 protein: ASSPYGTGGTTDTQY
D gene: -; V gene: TRBV21-1; CDR3 protein: ARGGARFNQPQH
D gene: -; V gene: TRBV6-1; CDR3 protein: ASSEFPLKLF
D gene: TRBD1; V gene: TRBV5-1; CDR3 protein: ASSHPGTGFSEQY
D gene: TRBD1; V gene: TRBV3-1/TRBV3-2; CDR3 protein: ASSQGTGQNTEAF
D gene: -; V gene: TRBV14; CDR3 protein: ASSQWVGGGQETQY
D gene: TRBD1; V gene: TRBV6-2/TRBV6-3; CDR3 protein: ASSPDRGHGYT
D gene: TRBD1; V gene: TRBV11-3; CDR3 protein: ASSPGQLTEQY
D gene: -; V gene: TRBV5-4; CDR3 protein: ASSLWGANEKLF
D gene: TRBD2; V gene: TRBV5-1; CDR3 protein: ASSLANSGTSKGLNTGELF
D gene: -; V gene: TRBV28; CDR3 protein: ASSKQGYNSPLH
D gene: -; V gene: TRBV4-3; CDR3 protein: ASSQATGTSNEKLF
D gene: TRBD1; V gene: TRBV29-1; CDR3 protein: SVATGVADTQY
D gene: -; V gene: TRBV15; CDR3 protein: ATSRDPAYEQY
D gene: -; V gene: TRBV5-1; CDR3 protein: ASSLDWQEQY
D gene: -; V gene: TRBV3-1/TRBV3-2; CDR3 protein: ASSIRAYDTEAF
D gene: TRBD1; V gene: TRBV7-9; CDR3 protein: ASSPWLGDRGREQY
D gene: TRBD2; V gene: TRBV18; CDR3 protein: ASSPVQRGSTDTQY
D gene: -; V gene: TRBV6-5; CDR3 protein: ASTDRLIMNTEAF
D gene: -; V gene: TRBV24-1; CDR3 protein: ATSDASGPSYNEQF
D gene: -; V gene: TRBV5-4; CDR3 protein: ASSFQGRYTEAF
D gene: -; V gene: TRBV29-1; CDR3 protein: SVAPGRNTEAF